These 28 T cell receptor beta chains were all obtained from the same sample, sequenced in a study of blood T cell repertoires in COVID-19. Using immunoSEQ multiplex PCR, the repertoire was profiled, and TCRdb retains in-frame clones only, with some absent. The sample lists tens of thousands of clones; 85% to 90% were seen once. Sequencing used peripheral blood. Source of these receptors: an elderly man with acute or convalescent COVID-19.

The V call is TRBV30, the J call TRBJ1-5; no clear D. This CDR3 has 13 amino acids. Trimming cost V 2 bases and J 7 bases, with 12 bases left between them. The germline V gene has CDR1 GTSNPN and CDR2 SVGIG (reference sequence). The CDR3 sequence is CAWSSQTRQPQHF. The CDR3 nucleotides read TGTGCCTGGAGTAGTCAGACTCGGCAGCCCCAGCATTTT.

Here the CDR3 reads CSVRETSKNEQFF. CDR3 DNA sequence: TGCAGCGTTCGAGAGACTAGTAAAAATGAGCAGTTCTTC. The chain carries TRBV29-1 and TRBJ2-1, with D possibly TRBD2 on 6 matching bases. Trimming cost V 5 bases and J 7 bases, with 15 bases left between them. CDR1 and CDR2 (germline): SQVTM, ANQGSEA. CDR3 size: 13 residues.

The CDR3 DNA reads as TGTGCCATCAGTGAGTACTCTAGCGGTAACTCCTACGAGCAGTACTTC. Translated, it gives CAISEYSSGNSYEQYF. V is TRBV10-3 and J is TRBJ2-7, with 7 bases lining up with TRBD2. V lost 1 base, J lost 0 bases, and 6 bases stayed unmatched. This CDR3 comprises 16 residues. Germline V gives CDR1 ENHRY, CDR2 SYGVKD.

The chain links TRBV5-6 to TRBJ2-7, with D possibly being TRBD2 (6 bases). V lost 1 base and J lost 4, with 18 bases in between. The CDR3 loop spans 16 amino acids. Germline loops: CDR1 SGHDT, CDR2 YYEEEE. The chain's CDR3 is CASSLTGGGAPYEQYF. Here the CDR3 DNA reads TGTGCCAGCAGCTTGACAGGTGGCGGGGCCCCTTACGAGCAGTACTTC. The full variable domain, in which reference TRBV5-6 and TRBJ2-7 provide the parts outside the CDR3, is DAGVTQSPTHLIKTRGQQVTLRCSPKSGHDTVSWYQQALGQGPQFIFQYYEEEERQRGNFPDRFSGHQFPNYSSELNVNALLLGDSALYLCASSLTGGGAPYEQYFGPGTRLTVT.

The chain is built from TRBV10-2 and TRBJ2-7, with 15 bases identical to TRBD2. This CDR3 contains 16 residues. The J segment lost 2 bases and the V segment lost 4 bases, leaving 3 bases of the junction unmatched. Germline-derived CDR1 and CDR2 are WSHSY and SAAADI. The CDR3 DNA reads TGCGCCAGCAGTGTGGGACTAGCGGGAGGCACCTACGAGCAGTACTTC. It encodes CASSVGLAGGTYEQYF.

This chain links TRBV5-1 with TRBJ2-1; 10 bases line up with TRBD2. CDR3 size: 17 residues. V lost 0 bases and J lost 10; bases outside the gene matches: 13. Germline CDR1 and CDR2: SGHRS and YFSETQ. The CDR3 region is CASSLGGLAGVVGEQFF. DNA of the CDR3: TGCGCCAGCAGCTTGGGGGGTCTAGCGGGAGTCGTGGGCGAGCAGTTCTTC.

The chain joins TRBV7-2 to TRBJ1-2; D is unresolved. V was trimmed by 4 bases and J by 1 base, leaving 13 bases between them. Germline CDR1 and CDR2: SGHTA and FQGNSA. The CDR3 extends over 15 amino acids. The CDR3 nucleotides are TGTGCCAGCAGCTCCCAAGCTACGGTTAACTATGGCTACACCTTC. It specifies CASSSQATVNYGYTF.

J is TRBJ2-3 and V is TRBV24-1; D call uncertain. V dropped 1 base and J dropped 0 bases, with 13 bases sitting between them. The germline gives CDR1 KGHDR, CDR2 SFDVKD. The CDR3 consists of 17 residues. CDR3 in DNA: TGTGCCACCAGTGATTTAGGTGACTTAGGAAGCACAGATACGCAGTATTTT. This translates into CATSDLGDLGSTDTQYF.

There are a few counts of this clone. The CDR3 loop is CASSRQGNSYEQYF. Written as DNA, the CDR3 is TGTGCCAGCAGCCGACAGGGGAACTCCTACGAGCAGTACTTC. This chain joins TRBV11-1 and TRBJ2-7; 8 bases match TRBD1. CDR1 and CDR2 from the germline V gene are SGHAT and FQDESV (reference sequence). The CDR3 runs 14 residues. The ends lost 5 bases at V and 0 bases at J; junction bases unmatched: 3.

V and J are TRBV4-3 and TRBJ2-1; TRBD2 matches 11 bases. The trim removed 1 base at V and 0 bases at J, leaving 2 bases unmatched. The CDR3 sequence is 17 residues long. In germline, CDR1 is LGHNA, CDR2 YSLEER. Here the CDR3 reads CASSQGSGRASYNEQFF. The CDR3 DNA reads as TGCGCCAGCAGCCAAGGTAGCGGGAGGGCCTCCTACAATGAGCAGTTCTTC.

The DNA of the CDR3 is TGTGCCAGCAGCCTTAGCGGGACCGGACAGATCTACGAGCAGTACTTC. Translation gives CASSLSGTGQIYEQYF. The chain has TRBV6-2 or TRBV6-3 and TRBJ2-7, with 8 bases aligning to TRBD2. V shed 6 bases, J shed 3 bases, and the junction held 13 bases outside the gene matches. This CDR3 spans 16 amino acids. Germline loops: CDR1 MNHEY, CDR2 SVGEGT.

The chain joins TRBV7-2 to TRBJ1-2; 10 nucleotides agree with TRBD1. Trimming cost V 5 bases and J 3 bases; bases outside gene matches: 6. CDR1 and CDR2 from the germline V gene are SGHTA and FQGNSA. This CDR3 comprises 15 residues. The CDR3 DNA reads TGTGCCAGCAGCCCGGGGACAGGGGCCTACTATGGCTACACCTTC. Residues: CASSPGTGAYYGYTF.

The chain recombines TRBV7-2 with TRBJ1-2; possible D gene TRBD1, 5 bases. Germline CDR1 reads SGHTA; CDR2 reads FQGNSA. The CDR3 is made up of 15 amino acids. Trimming left V 5 bases short and J 4 bases short, with 17 bases between. This CDR3 reads CASSPRWAGFYGYTF. DNA for the CDR3: TGTGCCAGCAGCCCTCGGTGGGCAGGGTTCTATGGCTACACCTTC.

The chain combines TRBV27 with TRBJ1-4, with D perhaps TRBD1 (5 bases). Looked up from germline, CDR1 is MNHEY and CDR2 is SMNVEV (reference sequence). CDR3 length: 14 residues. V lost 2 bases and J 4 bases, leaving 8 bases between the germline ends. The CDR3 protein is CASSLGGGNEKLFF. In DNA form, the CDR3 reads TGTGCCAGCAGTTTAGGGGGGGGTAATGAAAAACTGTTTTTT. Full variable domain (remainder filled in from reference TRBV27 and TRBJ1-4): EAQVTQNPRYLITVTGKKLTVTCSQNMNHEYMSWYRQDPGLGLRQIYYSMNVEVTDKGDVPEGYKVSRKEKRNFPLILESPSPNQTSLYFCASSLGGGNEKLFFGSGTQLSVL.

The V call is TRBV24-1, the J call TRBJ2-5; D uncertain. The V gene's germline CDR1 is KGHDR and CDR2 SFDVKD. V lost 2 bases and J lost 7, with 13 bases in between. The CDR3 extends over 14 amino acids. This CDR3 reads CATSDSQGRGTQYF. CDR3 in DNA: TGTGCCACCAGTGATTCTCAAGGTCGCGGGACCCAGTACTTC.

The rearrangement uses TRBV5-4 and TRBJ2-7, with D perhaps matching TRBD1 (7 bases). The germline CDR1 and CDR2 sequences are SGHNT and YYREEE (reference sequence). V dropped 3 bases and J dropped 3 bases, with 16 bases sitting between them. The CDR3 spans 15 residues. The CDR3 spells CASSWGDRPFYEQYF. CDR3 DNA sequence: TGTGCCAGCAGCTGGGGGGACAGACCCTTCTACGAGCAGTACTTC.

The chain recombines TRBV24-1 with TRBJ2-7; TRBD2 agrees at 12 bases. The CDR3 contains 15 residues. Losses at the gene ends were 5 bases for V and 2 bases for J; bases not matched to a gene: 3. Germline CDR1 and CDR2: KGHDR and SFDVKD. This CDR3 reads CATSAWTSGTYEQYF. For the CDR3, the DNA is TGTGCCACCAGTGCCTGGACTAGCGGGACCTACGAGCAGTACTTC.

V is TRBV6-5 and J is TRBJ1-2; weak D call: TRBD1 (5 bases). This CDR3 region has 12 residues. From germline, CDR1 is MNHEY and CDR2 SVGAGI. V was shortened by 10 bases and J by 4 bases, with 13 bases between the two germline ends. The CDR3 DNA reads TGTGCCACTGAGCAGGGAAGCTATGGCTACACCTTC. Encoded protein: CATEQGSYGYTF.

V and J are TRBV7-9 and TRBJ1-3; possibly TRBD1 for D (5 bases). CDR3 length: 14 residues. V dropped 6 bases and J dropped 4 bases, with 13 bases sitting between them. Germline CDR1 and CDR2: SEHNR and FQNEAQ (reference sequence). This CDR3 is CASRTGGTGNTIYF. The CDR3 bases are TGTGCCAGCAGGACTGGCGGGACGGGAAACACCATATATTTT.

V is TRBV11-3 and J is TRBJ2-2; 9 nucleotides agree with TRBD2. V lost 5 bases and J lost 7; bases outside the gene matches: 8. The germline CDR1 and CDR2 sequences are SGHNT and YENEEA. The length of the CDR3 is 15 residues. The CDR3 nucleotides read TGTGCCAGCAGCCGATTAAGCGGGAGGCACGGGGAGCTGTTTTTT. As protein: CASSRLSGRHGELFF.

The chain uses TRBV19 and TRBJ1-6, with a weak D call TRBD1 (5 bases). This CDR3 has 17 residues. CDR1 and CDR2 (germline): LNHDA, SQIVND (reference sequence). Deletions cut 6 bases from V and 0 bases from J, with 15 bases between. CDR3 in DNA: TGTGCCAGTAGCCCCCCTCGGGGGAGCTCCTATAATTCACCCCTCCACTTT. Residues: CASSPPRGSSYNSPLHF.

CDR3 loop: CASSPGYQLNYEQYF. The CDR3 bases are TGTGCCAGCAGCCCCGGGTATCAGCTAAACTACGAGCAGTACTTC. The chain links TRBV27 to TRBJ2-7, with no clear D. The CDR3 length is 15 residues. Between the trimmed V and J ends, which lost 6 bases and 3 bases, there was a span of 18 bases. The germline CDR1 and CDR2 sequences are MNHEY and SMNVEV (reference sequence).

The chain has TRBV29-1 and TRBJ2-5, with D perhaps matching TRBD2 (5 bases). Germline CDR1 is SQVTM and CDR2 is ANQGSEA. The CDR3 loop spans 14 amino acids. The V gene lost 4 bases and the J gene lost 3 bases, with 15 bases spanning the gap. The DNA of the CDR3 is TGCAGCGTTGCCCGGAGAGGGAGAGAAGAGACCCAGTACTTC. Translated, it gives CSVARRGREETQYF. Looking up the rest from reference TRBV29-1 and TRBJ2-5 gives the full variable domain: SAVISQKPSRDICQRGTSLTIQCQVDSQVTMMFWYRQQPGQSLTLIATANQGSEATYESGFVIDKFPISRPNLTFSTLTVSNMSPEDSSIYLCSVARRGREETQYFGPGTRLLVL.

This clone has more than one count but fewer than ten. The V and J genes are TRBV2 and TRBJ1-2; 8 bases line up with TRBD1. CDR1 and CDR2 from the germline V gene are SNHLY and FYNNEI. The CDR3 runs 13 residues. Germline trimming cut 6 bases from V and 4 bases from J; bases unmatched to any gene: 4. CDR3 sequence: CASSGQGIYGYTF. In DNA, the CDR3 is TGTGCCAGCAGCGGACAGGGAATCTATGGCTACACCTTC.

The V call is TRBV27, the J call TRBJ1-6; 7 positions match TRBD1. The junction had 7 bases not matched to a gene; V was cut back by 6 bases and J by 8 bases. This CDR3 has 14 residues. Germline lookup yields CDR1 MNHEY and CDR2 SMNVEV (reference sequence). CDR3: CASSWTGLDSPLHF. CDR3 DNA: TGTGCCAGCAGCTGGACAGGCTTGGATTCACCCCTCCACTTT.

This clone was recorded once. J is TRBJ2-7 and V is TRBV30, with 8 positions matching TRBD2. V was pared by 6 bases and J by 11 bases, with 12 bases of the junction left unmatched. The CDR3 sequence is 12 residues long. Germline V CDR1 and CDR2: GTSNPN, SVGIG (reference sequence). CDR3 bases: TGTGCCTGTCAGACCGGGACTAGGGGGAAGTACTTC. Translation: CACQTGTRGKYF.

This chain connects TRBV3-1 (or the pseudogene TRBV3-2) to TRBJ1-6; 8 bases match TRBD1. V shed 2 bases, J shed 7 bases, and the junction held 7 bases outside the gene matches. Germline assignment: CDR1 LGHDT and CDR2 YNNKEL (reference sequence). The CDR3 consists of 16 residues. The CDR3 protein is CASSQLQGGKNSPLHF. CDR3 bases: TGTGCCAGCAGCCAACTACAGGGGGGAAAGAATTCACCCCTCCACTTT.

V and J are TRBV6-4 and TRBJ2-3; D gene ambiguous. Looked up from germline, CDR1 is MRHNA and CDR2 is SNTAGT. The CDR3 loop spans 13 amino acids. V was trimmed by 2 bases and J by 3 bases, leaving 6 bases between them. CDR3 amino acids: CASSDGRTDTQYF. Here the CDR3 DNA reads TGTGCCAGCAGTGACGGCAGGACAGATACGCAGTATTTT.